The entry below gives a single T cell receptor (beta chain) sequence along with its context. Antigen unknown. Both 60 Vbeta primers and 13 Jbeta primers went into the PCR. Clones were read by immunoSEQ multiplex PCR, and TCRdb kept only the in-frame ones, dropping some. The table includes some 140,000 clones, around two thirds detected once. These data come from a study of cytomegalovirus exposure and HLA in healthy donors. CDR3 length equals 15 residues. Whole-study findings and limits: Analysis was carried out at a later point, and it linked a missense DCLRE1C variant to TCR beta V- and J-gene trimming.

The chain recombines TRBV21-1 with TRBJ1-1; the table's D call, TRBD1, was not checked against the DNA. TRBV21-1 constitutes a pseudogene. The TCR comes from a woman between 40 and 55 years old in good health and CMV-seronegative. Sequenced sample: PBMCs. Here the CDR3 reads CASRERQGSNTEAFF. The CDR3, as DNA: TGTGCCAGCAGAGAACGACAGGGTTCGAACACTGAAGCTTTCTTT.